These T cell receptor beta chains were read from a single sample in a study of blood T cell repertoires in COVID-19. Method: immunoSEQ multiplex PCR; TCRdb's copy keeps in-frame clones and lacks some. The table lists hundreds of thousands of clones, around 90% of them singletons. The material sequenced was PBMCs or T cells enriched from blood (not recorded which). The origin of the receptors is a woman aged 18-29 years who had recovered from COVID-19. Both conserved end residues are part of each CDR3. Each record gives: clone size, V gene, D gene, J gene, CDR3 length, CDR3 DNA, CDR3 protein. D genes are given only for firm matches. Where a row states a size, it is once, few, many or the class of an expanded clone; other rows omit it.

clone size: -; V gene: TRBV29-1; D gene: TRBD2; J gene: TRBJ2-3; CDR3 length: 15; CDR3 DNA: TGCAGCGTTATAATAGCGGGGGGGAGCACAGATACGCAGTATTTT; CDR3 protein: CSVIIAGGSTDTQYF
clone size: -; V gene: TRBV2; D gene: TRBD2; J gene: TRBJ2-2; CDR3 length: 17; CDR3 DNA: TGTGCCAGCAGTATAGGACTAGCGGGAGATCTGGCCGGGGAGCTGTTTTTT; CDR3 protein: CASSIGLAGDLAGELFF
clone size: once; V gene: TRBV4-3; D gene: TRBD1; J gene: TRBJ1-1; CDR3 length: 14; CDR3 DNA: TGCGCCAGCAGAAGGGGACAGGAGAACACTGAAGCTTTCTTT; CDR3 protein: CASRRGQENTEAFF
clone size: -; V gene: TRBV7-5; D gene: -; J gene: TRBJ1-3; CDR3 length: 12; CDR3 DNA: TGTGTCTTGCGGGGAAGTGGAAACACCATATATTTT; CDR3 protein: CVLRGSGNTIYF
clone size: -; V gene: TRBV5-1; D gene: TRBD1; J gene: TRBJ1-3; CDR3 length: 13; CDR3 DNA: TGCGCCAGCAGCTTACAGGGGTCGGACACCATATATTTT; CDR3 protein: CASSLQGSDTIYF
clone size: -; V gene: TRBV3-1/TRBV3-2; D gene: -; J gene: TRBJ2-1; CDR3 length: 13; CDR3 DNA: TGTGCCAGCACCTTAGGGACTTCAAATGAGCAGTTCTTC; CDR3 protein: CASTLGTSNEQFF
clone size: -; V gene: TRBV30; D gene: -; J gene: TRBJ1-2; CDR3 length: 13; CDR3 DNA: TGTGCCTGGAATAAAGGCCGGGATTATGGCTACACCTTC; CDR3 protein: CAWNKGRDYGYTF
clone size: -; V gene: TRBV4-3; D gene: -; J gene: TRBJ1-5; CDR3 length: 13; CDR3 DNA: TGCGCCAGCAGCCAAGGGGCCTATCAGCCCCAGCATTTT; CDR3 protein: CASSQGAYQPQHF
clone size: -; V gene: TRBV7-2; D gene: TRBD2; J gene: TRBJ2-5; CDR3 length: 17; CDR3 DNA: TGTGCCAGCAGACCTACTAGCGGGGGGCTATCACGAGAGACCCAGTACTTC; CDR3 protein: CASRPTSGGLSRETQYF
clone size: once; V gene: TRBV5-8; D gene: -; J gene: TRBJ1-1; CDR3 length: 15; CDR3 DNA: TGTGCCAGCGCCCCTCCACAGGGACTGAACACTGAAGCTTTCTTT; CDR3 protein: CASAPPQGLNTEAFF
clone size: -; V gene: TRBV11-3; D gene: -; J gene: TRBJ2-4; CDR3 length: 14; CDR3 DNA: TGTGCCAGCAGCTTAAACTCGGGTCAAAACATTCAGTACTTC; CDR3 protein: CASSLNSGQNIQYF
clone size: -; V gene: TRBV27; D gene: -; J gene: TRBJ1-1; CDR3 length: 14; CDR3 DNA: TGTGCCAGCAGTGCCCGGGTTATGAACACTGAAGCTTTCTTT; CDR3 protein: CASSARVMNTEAFF
clone size: -; V gene: TRBV27; D gene: -; J gene: TRBJ1-5; CDR3 length: 13; CDR3 DNA: TGTGCCAGCAGTCCGGCAGGGAATCAGCCCCAGCATTTT; CDR3 protein: CASSPAGNQPQHF
clone size: -; V gene: TRBV14; D gene: TRBD2; J gene: TRBJ2-3; CDR3 length: 15; CDR3 DNA: TGTGCCAGCGGAATTAGCGGGACCTTAAGGGATACGCAGTATTTT; CDR3 protein: CASGISGTLRDTQYF
clone size: -; V gene: TRBV29-1; D gene: TRBD1; J gene: TRBJ1-3; CDR3 length: 13; CDR3 DNA: TGCAGCGTTGGGGGACAGTCCAGAAACACCATATATTTT; CDR3 protein: CSVGGQSRNTIYF
clone size: -; V gene: TRBV30; D gene: -; J gene: TRBJ1-4; CDR3 length: 13; CDR3 DNA: TGTGCCTGGAGTCTTAACAGTCCTAAAAAACTGTTTTTT; CDR3 protein: CAWSLNSPKKLFF
clone size: -; V gene: TRBV4-3; D gene: TRBD1; J gene: TRBJ2-7; CDR3 length: 14; CDR3 DNA: TGCGCCAGCAGCCAAGATACAGGGGCCTACGAGCAGTACTTC; CDR3 protein: CASSQDTGAYEQYF
clone size: -; V gene: TRBV28; D gene: -; J gene: TRBJ2-7; CDR3 length: 13; CDR3 DNA: TGTGCCAGCAGTATCCCCGTTAAGCGTGAGCAGTACTTC; CDR3 protein: CASSIPVKREQYF
clone size: -; V gene: TRBV7-2; D gene: -; J gene: TRBJ2-7; CDR3 length: 13; CDR3 DNA: TGTGCCAGCAGCTACGTTGGCATGTTCGAGCAGTACTTC; CDR3 protein: CASSYVGMFEQYF
clone size: few; V gene: TRBV27; D gene: TRBD1; J gene: TRBJ1-2; CDR3 length: 15; CDR3 DNA: TGTGCCAGCAGTCGTACGGACAGGGGTACTCATGGCTACACCTTC; CDR3 protein: CASSRTDRGTHGYTF
clone size: -; V gene: TRBV19; D gene: TRBD1; J gene: TRBJ1-5; CDR3 length: 15; CDR3 DNA: TGTGCCAGTAGTATAATGGGACAGCGTAATCAGCCCCAGCATTTT; CDR3 protein: CASSIMGQRNQPQHF
clone size: -; V gene: TRBV25-1; D gene: -; J gene: TRBJ2-1; CDR3 length: 18; CDR3 DNA: TGTGCCAGCAGCAAAGACAGGTCAATCGGGCCGACTCTCAATGAGCAGTTCTTC; CDR3 protein: CASSKDRSIGPTLNEQFF
clone size: few; V gene: TRBV20-1; D gene: -; J gene: TRBJ1-2; CDR3 length: 11; CDR3 DNA: TGCAGTGCTCCCGGAGTCTATGGCTACACCTTC; CDR3 protein: CSAPGVYGYTF
clone size: once; V gene: TRBV27; D gene: TRBD1; J gene: TRBJ1-1; CDR3 length: 15; CDR3 DNA: TGTGCCAGCAGTACCAGACAGGGGGGATACACTGAAGCTTTCTTT; CDR3 protein: CASSTRQGGYTEAFF
clone size: -; V gene: TRBV7-2; D gene: -; J gene: TRBJ1-4; CDR3 length: 15; CDR3 DNA: TGTGCCAGCAGCTTAGTGGCCGGGGTAGATGAAAAACTGTTTTTT; CDR3 protein: CASSLVAGVDEKLFF
clone size: -; V gene: TRBV7-2; D gene: TRBD2; J gene: TRBJ2-5; CDR3 length: 15; CDR3 DNA: TGTGCCAGCAGCCCCCCCCCTAGCGGGCAAGAGACCCAGTACTTC; CDR3 protein: CASSPPPSGQETQYF